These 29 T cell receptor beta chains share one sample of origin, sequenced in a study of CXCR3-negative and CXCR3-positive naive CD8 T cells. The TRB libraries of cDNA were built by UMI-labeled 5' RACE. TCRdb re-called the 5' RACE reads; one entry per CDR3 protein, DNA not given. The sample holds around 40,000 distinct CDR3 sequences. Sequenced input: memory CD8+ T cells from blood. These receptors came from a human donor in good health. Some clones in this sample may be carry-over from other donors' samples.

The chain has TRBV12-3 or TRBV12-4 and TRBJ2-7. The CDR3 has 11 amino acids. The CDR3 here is CASSFGDEQYF.

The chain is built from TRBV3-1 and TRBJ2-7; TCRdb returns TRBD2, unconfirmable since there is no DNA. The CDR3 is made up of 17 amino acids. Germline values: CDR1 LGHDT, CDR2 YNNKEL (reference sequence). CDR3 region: CASSQPSSTSSSYEQYF.

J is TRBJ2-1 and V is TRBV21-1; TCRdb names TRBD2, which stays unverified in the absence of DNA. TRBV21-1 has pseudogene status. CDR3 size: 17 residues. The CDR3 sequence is CASSKPRLAGDYNEQFF.

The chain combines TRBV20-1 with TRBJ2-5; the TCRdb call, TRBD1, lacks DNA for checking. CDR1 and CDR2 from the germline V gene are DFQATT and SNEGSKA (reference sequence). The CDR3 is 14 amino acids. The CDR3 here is CSARRGGGQETQYF.

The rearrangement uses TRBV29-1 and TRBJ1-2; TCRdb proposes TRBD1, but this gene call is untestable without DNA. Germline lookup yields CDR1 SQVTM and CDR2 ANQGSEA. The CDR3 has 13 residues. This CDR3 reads CSADGGATSGYTF.

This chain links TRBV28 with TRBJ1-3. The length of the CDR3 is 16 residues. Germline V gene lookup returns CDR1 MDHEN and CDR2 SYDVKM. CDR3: CASSPLTRQPGNTIYF.

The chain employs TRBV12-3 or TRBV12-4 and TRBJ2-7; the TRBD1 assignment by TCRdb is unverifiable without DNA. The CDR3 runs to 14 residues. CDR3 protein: CASSLRLERGEQYF.

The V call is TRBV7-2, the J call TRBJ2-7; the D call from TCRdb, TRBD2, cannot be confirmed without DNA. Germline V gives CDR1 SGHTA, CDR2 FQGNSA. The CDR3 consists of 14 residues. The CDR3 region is CASSMGLSSYEQYF.

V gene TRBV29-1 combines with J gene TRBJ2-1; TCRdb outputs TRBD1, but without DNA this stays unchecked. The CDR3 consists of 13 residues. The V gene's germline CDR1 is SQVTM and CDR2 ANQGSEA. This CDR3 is CSSRDRANNEQFF.

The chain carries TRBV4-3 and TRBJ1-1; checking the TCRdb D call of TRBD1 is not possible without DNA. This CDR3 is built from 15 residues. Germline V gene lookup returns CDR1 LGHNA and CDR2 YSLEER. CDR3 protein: CASSQDRGVGGSAFF.

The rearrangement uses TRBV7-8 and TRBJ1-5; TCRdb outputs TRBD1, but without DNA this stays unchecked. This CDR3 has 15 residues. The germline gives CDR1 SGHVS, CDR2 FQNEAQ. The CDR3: CASSLSQQGGQPQHF.

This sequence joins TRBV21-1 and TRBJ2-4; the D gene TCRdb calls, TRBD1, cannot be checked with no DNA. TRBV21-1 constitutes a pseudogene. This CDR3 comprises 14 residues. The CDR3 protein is CASSSPGRGNIQYF.

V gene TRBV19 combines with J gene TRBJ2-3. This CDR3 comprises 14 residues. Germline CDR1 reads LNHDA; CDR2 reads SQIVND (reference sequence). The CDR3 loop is CASSIERATDTQYF. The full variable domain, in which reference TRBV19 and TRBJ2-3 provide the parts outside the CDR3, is DGGITQSPKYLFRKEGQNVTLSCEQNLNHDAMYWYRQDPGQGLRLIYYSQIVNDFQKGDIAEGYSVSREKKESFPLTVTSAQKNPTAFYLCASSIERATDTQYFGPGTRLTVL.

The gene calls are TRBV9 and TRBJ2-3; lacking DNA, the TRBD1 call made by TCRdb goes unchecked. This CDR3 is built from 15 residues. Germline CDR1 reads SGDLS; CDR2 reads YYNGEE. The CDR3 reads CASSVSGGGTDTQYF.

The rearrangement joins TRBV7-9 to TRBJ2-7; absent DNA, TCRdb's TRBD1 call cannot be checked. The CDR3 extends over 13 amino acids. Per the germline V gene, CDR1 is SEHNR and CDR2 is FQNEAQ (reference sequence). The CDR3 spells CASSATDSYEQYF.

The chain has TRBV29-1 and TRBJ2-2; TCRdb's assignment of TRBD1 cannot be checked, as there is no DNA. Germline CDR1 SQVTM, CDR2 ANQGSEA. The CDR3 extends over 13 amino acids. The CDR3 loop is CSVESGTTGELFF.

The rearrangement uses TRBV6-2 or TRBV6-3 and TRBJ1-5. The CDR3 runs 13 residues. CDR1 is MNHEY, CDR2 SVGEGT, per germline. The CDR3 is CASSSNSNQPQHF.

The CDR3 region is CASSSTPIGGRGDTQYF. The chain is built from TRBV7-6 and TRBJ2-3; the D call from TCRdb, TRBD1, cannot be confirmed without DNA. There are 17 residues in the CDR3. Looked up from germline, CDR1 is SGHVS and CDR2 is FNYEAQ.

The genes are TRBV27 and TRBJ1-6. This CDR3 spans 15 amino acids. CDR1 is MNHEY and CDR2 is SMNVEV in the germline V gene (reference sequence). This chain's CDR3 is CASSLSRQGNSPLHF.

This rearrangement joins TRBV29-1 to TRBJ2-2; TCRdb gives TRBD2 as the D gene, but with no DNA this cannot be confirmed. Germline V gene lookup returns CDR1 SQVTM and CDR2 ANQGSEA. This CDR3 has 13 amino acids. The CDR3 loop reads CSARVENTGELFF.

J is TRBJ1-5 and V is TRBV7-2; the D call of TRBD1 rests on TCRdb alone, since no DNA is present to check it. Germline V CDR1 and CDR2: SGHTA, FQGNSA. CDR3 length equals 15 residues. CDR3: CASSLGGQAPQPQHF.

This CDR3 reads CAILGVYGTEAFF. This chain links TRBV12-3 or TRBV12-4 with TRBJ1-1. This CDR3 has 13 amino acids.

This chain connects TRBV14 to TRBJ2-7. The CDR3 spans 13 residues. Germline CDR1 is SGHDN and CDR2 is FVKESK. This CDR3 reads CTSRPSTLVEQYF.

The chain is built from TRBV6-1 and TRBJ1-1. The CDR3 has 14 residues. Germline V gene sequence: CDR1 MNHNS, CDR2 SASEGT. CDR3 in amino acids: CASSEAVENTEAFF.

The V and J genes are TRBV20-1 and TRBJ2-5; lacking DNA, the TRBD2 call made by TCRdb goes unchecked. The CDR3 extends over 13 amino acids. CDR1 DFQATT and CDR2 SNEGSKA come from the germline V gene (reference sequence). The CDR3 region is CSARAPLDLGQFF.

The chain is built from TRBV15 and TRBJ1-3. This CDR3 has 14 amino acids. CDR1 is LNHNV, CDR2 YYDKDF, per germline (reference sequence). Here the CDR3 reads CATSSGLSGNTIYF.

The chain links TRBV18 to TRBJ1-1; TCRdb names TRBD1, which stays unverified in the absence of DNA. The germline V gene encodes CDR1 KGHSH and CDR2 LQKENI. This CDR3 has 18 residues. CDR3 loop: CASSPRYAPAGGHTEAFF.

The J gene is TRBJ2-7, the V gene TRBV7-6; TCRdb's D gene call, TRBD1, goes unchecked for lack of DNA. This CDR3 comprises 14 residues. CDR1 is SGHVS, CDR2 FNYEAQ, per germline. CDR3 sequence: CASSLPAGGHEQYF.

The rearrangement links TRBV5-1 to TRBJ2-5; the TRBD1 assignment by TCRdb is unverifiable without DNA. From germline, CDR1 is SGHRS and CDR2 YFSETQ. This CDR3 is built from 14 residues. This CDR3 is CASSLETGGKTQYF.